This T cell receptor (beta chain) was documented in a study of T cell repertoires in cytomegalovirus infection. The V end lost 4 bases, the J end lost 3 bases, and 21 bases lay between the germline ends. CDR1 LGHDT and CDR2 YNNKEL come from the germline V gene (reference sequence). The CDR3 extends over 17 amino acids. This clonotype is a singleton in its sample. Its target is unknown. General study points: Within the response measured ex vivo, HLA-C-restricted CMV-specific TCR beta clonotypes were dominant.

TCRdb itself ran the reads through MiXCR, one entry per CDR3 protein. The data show hundreds of thousands of distinct CDR3 sequences, around 35% seen once. This receptor was identified in a human donor in good health (CMV status not recorded). Some clones in this sample may be carry-over from other donors' samples. The sample was cultured PBMCs, taken from culture after CMV antigen stimulation. The V gene is TRBV3-1, the J gene TRBJ2-5; a weak D match, TRBD1 (6 bases). The CDR3 protein is CASSLKARGHRKETQYF. In nucleotides, the CDR3 is TGTGCCAGCAGCCTCAAAGCCAGGGGACACAGAAAAGAGACCCAGTACTTC.